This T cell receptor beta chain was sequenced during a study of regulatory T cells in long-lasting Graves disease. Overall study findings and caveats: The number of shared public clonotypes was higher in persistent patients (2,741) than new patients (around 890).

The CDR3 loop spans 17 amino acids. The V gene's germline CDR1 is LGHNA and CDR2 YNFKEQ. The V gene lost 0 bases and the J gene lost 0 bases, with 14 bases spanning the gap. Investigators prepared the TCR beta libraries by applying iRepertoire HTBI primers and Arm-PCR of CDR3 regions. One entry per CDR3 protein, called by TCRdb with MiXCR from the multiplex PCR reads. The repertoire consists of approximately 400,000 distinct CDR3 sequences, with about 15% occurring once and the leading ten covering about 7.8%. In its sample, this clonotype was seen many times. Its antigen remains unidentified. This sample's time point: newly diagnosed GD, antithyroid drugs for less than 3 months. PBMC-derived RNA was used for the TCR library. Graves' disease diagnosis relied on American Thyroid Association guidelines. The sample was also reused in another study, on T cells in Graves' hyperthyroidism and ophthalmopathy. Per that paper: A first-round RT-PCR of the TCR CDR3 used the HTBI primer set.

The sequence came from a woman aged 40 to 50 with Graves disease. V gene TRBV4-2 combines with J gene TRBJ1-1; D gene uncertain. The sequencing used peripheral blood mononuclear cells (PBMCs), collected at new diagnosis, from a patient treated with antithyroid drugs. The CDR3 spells CASSQEGSGGLNTEAFF. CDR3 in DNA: TGTGCCAGCAGCCAAGAGGGCTCCGGAGGCCTGAACACTGAAGCTTTCTTT.